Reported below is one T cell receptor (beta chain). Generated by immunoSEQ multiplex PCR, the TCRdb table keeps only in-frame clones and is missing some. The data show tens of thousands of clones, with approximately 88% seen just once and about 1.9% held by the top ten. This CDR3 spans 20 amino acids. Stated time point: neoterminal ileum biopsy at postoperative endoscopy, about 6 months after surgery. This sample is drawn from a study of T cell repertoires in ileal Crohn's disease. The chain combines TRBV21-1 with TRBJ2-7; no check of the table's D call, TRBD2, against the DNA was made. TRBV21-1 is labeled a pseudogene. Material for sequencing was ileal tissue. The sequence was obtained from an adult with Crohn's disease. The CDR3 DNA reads TGTGCCAGCAGCAAAACGGGGCCGTTGCGGGAGGACCTAAGCTCCTACGAGCAGTACTTC. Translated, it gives CASSKTGPLREDLSSYEQYF.